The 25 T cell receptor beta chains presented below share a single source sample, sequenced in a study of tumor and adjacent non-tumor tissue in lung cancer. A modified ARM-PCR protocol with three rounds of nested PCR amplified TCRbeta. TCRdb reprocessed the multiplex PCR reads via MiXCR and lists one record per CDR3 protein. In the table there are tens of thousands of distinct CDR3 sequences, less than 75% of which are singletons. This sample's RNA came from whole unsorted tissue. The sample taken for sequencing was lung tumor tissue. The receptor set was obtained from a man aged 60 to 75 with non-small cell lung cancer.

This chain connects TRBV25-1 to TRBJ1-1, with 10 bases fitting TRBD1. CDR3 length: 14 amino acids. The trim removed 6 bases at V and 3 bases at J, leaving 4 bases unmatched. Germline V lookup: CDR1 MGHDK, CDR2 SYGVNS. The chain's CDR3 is CASRTGGPYTEAFF. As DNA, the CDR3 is TGTGCCAGCAGGACAGGGGGCCCATACACTGAAGCTTTCTTT. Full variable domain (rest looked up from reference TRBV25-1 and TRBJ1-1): EADIYQTPRYLVIGTGKKITLECSQTMGHDKMYWYQQDPGMELHLIHYSYGVNSTEKGDLSSESTVSRIRTEHFPLTLESARPSHTSQYLCASRTGGPYTEAFFGQGTRLTVV.

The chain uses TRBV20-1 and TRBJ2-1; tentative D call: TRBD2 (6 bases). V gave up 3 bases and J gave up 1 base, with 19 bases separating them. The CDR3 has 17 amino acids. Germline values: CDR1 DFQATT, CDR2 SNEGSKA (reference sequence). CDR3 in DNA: TGCAGTGCTAGCGGGGGTCGGGGAGGCGGGTCCTACAATGAGCAGTTCTTC. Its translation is CSASGGRGGGSYNEQFF.

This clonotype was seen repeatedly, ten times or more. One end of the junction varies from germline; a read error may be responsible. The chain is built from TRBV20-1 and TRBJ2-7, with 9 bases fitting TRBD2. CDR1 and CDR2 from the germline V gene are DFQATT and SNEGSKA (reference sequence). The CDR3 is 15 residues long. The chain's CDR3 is CSVGNPGLASSEQYF. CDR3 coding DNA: TGCAGTGTCGGAAACCCGGGACTAGCATCCTCCGAGCAGTACTTC.

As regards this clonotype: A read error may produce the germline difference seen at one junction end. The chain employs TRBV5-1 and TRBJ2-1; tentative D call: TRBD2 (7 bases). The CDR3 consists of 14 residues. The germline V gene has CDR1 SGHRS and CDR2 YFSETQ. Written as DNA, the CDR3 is TGCGCCAGCAGCTTGTCTTCGGGGGGCGATGACCAGTGCTTC. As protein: CASSLSSGGDDQCF.

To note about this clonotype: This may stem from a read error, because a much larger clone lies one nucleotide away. Here the CDR3 reads CSVEAYLGIQETQYF. Here the CDR3 DNA reads TGCAGCGTTGAAGCTTACTTGGGCATCCAAGAGACCCAGTACTTC. This chain connects TRBV29-1 to TRBJ2-5; D gene ambiguous. CDR1 and CDR2 from the germline V gene are SQVTM and ANQGSEA. V lost 1 base and J lost 1, with 13 bases in between. CDR3 length equals 15 residues.

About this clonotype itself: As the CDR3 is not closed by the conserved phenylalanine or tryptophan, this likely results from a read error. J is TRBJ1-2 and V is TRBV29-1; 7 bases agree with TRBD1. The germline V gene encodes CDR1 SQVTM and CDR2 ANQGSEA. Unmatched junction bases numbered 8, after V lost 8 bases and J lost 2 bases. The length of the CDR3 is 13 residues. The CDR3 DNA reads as TGCAGCTCTGAGACAGGGCCGAACTATGGCTACACCCTC. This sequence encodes CSSETGPNYGYTL.

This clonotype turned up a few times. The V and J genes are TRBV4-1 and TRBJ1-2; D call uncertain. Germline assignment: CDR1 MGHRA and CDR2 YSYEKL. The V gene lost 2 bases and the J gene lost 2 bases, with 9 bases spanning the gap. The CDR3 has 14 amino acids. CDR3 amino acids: CASSQSGRNYGYTF. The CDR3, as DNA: TGCGCCAGCAGCCAAAGTGGACGGAACTATGGCTACACCTTC.

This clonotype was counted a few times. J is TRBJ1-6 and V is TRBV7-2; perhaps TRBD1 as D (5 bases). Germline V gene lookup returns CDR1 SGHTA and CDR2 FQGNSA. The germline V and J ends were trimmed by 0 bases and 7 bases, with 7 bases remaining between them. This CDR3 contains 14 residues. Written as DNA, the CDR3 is TGTGCCAGCAGCTTAGCGCAGGGCAATTCACCCCTCCACTTT. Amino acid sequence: CASSLAQGNSPLHF.

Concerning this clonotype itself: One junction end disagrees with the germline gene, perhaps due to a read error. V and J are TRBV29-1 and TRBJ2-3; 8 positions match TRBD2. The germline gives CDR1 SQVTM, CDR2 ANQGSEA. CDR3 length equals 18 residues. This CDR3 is CSVTEGNSGTTSTDTQYF. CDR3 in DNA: TGCAGCGTGACAGAGGGAAATAGCGGGACGACTAGCACAGATACGCAGTACTTT.

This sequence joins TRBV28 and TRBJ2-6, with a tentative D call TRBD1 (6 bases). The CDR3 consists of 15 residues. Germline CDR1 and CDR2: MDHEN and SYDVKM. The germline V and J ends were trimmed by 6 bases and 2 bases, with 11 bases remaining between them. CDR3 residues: CASSPRTAGANVLTF. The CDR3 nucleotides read TGTGCCAGCAGCCCTAGGACAGCTGGGGCCAACGTCCTGACTTTC.

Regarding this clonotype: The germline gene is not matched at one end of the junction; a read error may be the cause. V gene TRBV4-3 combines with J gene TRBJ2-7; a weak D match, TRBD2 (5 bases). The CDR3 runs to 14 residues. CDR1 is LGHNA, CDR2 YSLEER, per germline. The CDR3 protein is CASSQDFGDYEQHF. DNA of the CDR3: TGCGCCAGCAGCCAAGATTTCGGAGACTATGAGCAGCACTTC.

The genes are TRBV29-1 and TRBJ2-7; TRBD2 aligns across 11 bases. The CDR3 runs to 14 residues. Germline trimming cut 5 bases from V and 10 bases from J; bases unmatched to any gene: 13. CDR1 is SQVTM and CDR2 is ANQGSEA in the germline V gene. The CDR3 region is CSVRLAGRGGEQYF. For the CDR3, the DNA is TGCAGCGTTAGACTAGCGGGACGTGGGGGCGAACAGTACTTC.

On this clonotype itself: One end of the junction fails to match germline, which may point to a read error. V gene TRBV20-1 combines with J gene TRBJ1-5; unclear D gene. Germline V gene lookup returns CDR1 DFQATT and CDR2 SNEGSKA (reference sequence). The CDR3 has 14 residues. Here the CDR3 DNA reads TGCAGTACTAGAGTAGGGCAGCTCAATCAGCCCCAGCATTTT. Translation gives CSTRVGQLNQPQHF.

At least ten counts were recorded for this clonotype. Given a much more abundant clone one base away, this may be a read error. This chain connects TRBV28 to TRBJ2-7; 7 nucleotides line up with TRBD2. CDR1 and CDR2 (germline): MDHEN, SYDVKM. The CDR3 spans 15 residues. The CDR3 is CTSSGAGGSGYEQYF. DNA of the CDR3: TGTACCAGCAGTGGGGCGGGCGGGAGTGGCTACGAGCAGTACTTC.

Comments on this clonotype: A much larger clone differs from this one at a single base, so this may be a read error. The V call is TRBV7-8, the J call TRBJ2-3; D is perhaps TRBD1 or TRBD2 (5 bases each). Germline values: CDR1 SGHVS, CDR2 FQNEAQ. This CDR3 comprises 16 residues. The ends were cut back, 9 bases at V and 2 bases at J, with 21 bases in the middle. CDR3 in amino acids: CARSIQGPGVTDTQYF. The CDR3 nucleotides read TGTGCCAGAAGCATTCAGGGCCCCGGGGTCACAGATACGCAGTATTTT.

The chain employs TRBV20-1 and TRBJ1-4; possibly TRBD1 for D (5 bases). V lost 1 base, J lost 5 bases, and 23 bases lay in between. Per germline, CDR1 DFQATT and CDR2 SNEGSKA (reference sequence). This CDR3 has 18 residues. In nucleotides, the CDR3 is TGCAGTGCTAGAGGCGTAGACAGTGATCGCAACTTGAATGAAAAACTGTTTTTT. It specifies CSARGVDSDRNLNEKLFF.

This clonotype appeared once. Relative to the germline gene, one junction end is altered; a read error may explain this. The CDR3 sequence: CAISGGGFSGANVLTF. The CDR3 DNA reads TGTGCCATCAGTGGAGGGGGGTTCTCTGGGGCCAACGTCCTGACTTTC. The V gene is TRBV25-1, the J gene TRBJ2-6; the D gene could be TRBD1 or TRBD2 (6 bases each). Germline loops: CDR1 MGHDK, CDR2 SYGVNS. The CDR3 sequence is 16 residues long.

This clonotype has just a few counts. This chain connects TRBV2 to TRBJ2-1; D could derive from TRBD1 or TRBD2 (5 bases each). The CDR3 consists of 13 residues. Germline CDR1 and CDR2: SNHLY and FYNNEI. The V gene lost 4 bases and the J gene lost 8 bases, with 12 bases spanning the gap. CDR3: CASSGGTTDEQFF. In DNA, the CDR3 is TGTGCCAGCAGTGGGGGGACCACCGATGAGCAGTTCTTC.

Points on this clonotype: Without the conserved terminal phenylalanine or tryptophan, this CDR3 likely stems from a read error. CDR3: CSLVNDYPETQYI. CDR3 DNA sequence: TGCAGCCTTGTTAACGACTACCCGGAGACCCAGTACATC. The V and J genes are TRBV29-1 and TRBJ2-5; weak D call: TRBD2 (5 bases). The V gene lost 8 bases and the J gene lost 5 bases, with 18 bases spanning the gap. Germline V CDR1 and CDR2: SQVTM, ANQGSEA. The CDR3 runs to 13 residues.

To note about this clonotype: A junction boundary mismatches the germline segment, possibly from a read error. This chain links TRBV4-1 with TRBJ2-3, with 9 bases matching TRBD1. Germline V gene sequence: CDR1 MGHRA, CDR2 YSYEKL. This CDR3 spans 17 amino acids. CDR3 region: CASSQLGGTGPTYTQYF. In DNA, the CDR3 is TGCGCCAGTAGCCAACTTGGCGGGACAGGGCCTACATATACGCAGTATTTT.

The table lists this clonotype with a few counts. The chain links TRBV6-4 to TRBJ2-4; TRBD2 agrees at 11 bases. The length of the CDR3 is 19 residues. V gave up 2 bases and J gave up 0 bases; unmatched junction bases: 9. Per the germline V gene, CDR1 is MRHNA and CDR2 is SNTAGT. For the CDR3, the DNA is TGTGCCAGCAGTGACATCGATAGCGGGGGGGTATTAGCCAAAAACATTCAGTACTTC. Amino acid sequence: CASSDIDSGGVLAKNIQYF.

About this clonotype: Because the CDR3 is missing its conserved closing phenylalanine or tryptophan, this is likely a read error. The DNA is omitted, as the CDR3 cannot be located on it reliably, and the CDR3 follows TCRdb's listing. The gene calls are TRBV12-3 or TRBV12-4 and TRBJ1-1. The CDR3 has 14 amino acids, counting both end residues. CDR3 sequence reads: CASSLLGNGGEAFL.

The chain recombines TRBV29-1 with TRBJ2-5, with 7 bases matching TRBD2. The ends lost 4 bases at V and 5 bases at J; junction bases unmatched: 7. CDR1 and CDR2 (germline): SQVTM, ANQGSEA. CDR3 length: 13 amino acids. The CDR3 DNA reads TGCAGCGTTGGGGGGGGAAGGGTGGAGACCCAGTACTTC. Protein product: CSVGGGRVETQYF.

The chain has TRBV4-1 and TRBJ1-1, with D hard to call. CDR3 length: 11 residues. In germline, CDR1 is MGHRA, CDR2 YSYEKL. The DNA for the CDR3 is TGCGTCAACAGCCAAGGGAATGAAGCTTTCTTT. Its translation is CVNSQGNEAFF.

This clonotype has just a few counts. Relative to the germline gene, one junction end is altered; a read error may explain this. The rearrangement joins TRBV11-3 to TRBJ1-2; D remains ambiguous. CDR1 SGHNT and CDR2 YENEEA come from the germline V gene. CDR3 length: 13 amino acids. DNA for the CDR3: TGTGCCAGCAGCTCTCGGACTAACTATGGTTACATCTTC. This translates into CASSSRTNYGYIF.